The next 17 T cell receptor beta chains were all read from a single sample in a study of PD-1 blockade in classical Hodgkin lymphoma. Every patient had relapsed following autologous stem cell transplantation, and cohorts differed in brentuximab vedotin exposure. TCRdb keeps only in-frame clones here, not all; method: immunoSEQ multiplex PCR. The table lists roughly 150,000 clones, about 78% of them singletons. The starting material was peripheral blood mononuclear cells (PBMCs), obtained before the second cycle of nivolumab. These receptors were taken from a human donor with classical Hodgkin lymphoma.

V is TRBV6-6 and J is TRBJ2-3, with 9 nucleotides matching TRBD1. V lost 7 bases, J lost 3 bases, and 5 bases stayed unmatched. The CDR3 totals 14 residues. Germline values: CDR1 MNHNY, CDR2 SVGAGI (reference sequence). DNA for the CDR3: TGTGCCAGCACCTTACAGGGGGCAACAGATACGCAGTATTTT. Encoded protein: CASTLQGATDTQYF.

This chain uses TRBV7-2 with TRBJ2-1; D is unresolved. Trimming shortened V by 0 bases and J by 1 base, and 10 bases separated the two germline ends. Germline V gene lookup returns CDR1 SGHTA and CDR2 FQGNSA. This CDR3 region has 16 residues. CDR3 DNA sequence: TGTGCCAGCAGCTTAGCTCCACACTCATCCTACAATGAGCAGTTCTTC. Its translation: CASSLAPHSSYNEQFF.

The chain couples TRBV19 to TRBJ1-2; no reliable D call. V shed 4 bases and J shed 4 bases, with 19 bases lying between them. CDR1 LNHDA and CDR2 SQIVND come from the germline V gene (reference sequence). The CDR3 covers 16 residues. CDR3 in DNA: TGTGCCAGTAGTACCCGGCGCCATGAGGGCGGCTATGGCTACACCTTC. Amino acid sequence: CASSTRRHEGGYGYTF.

This clone was observed once. This chain uses TRBV2 with TRBJ1-6; no definite D call. The CDR3 contains 15 residues. V dropped 1 base and J dropped 7 bases, with 11 bases sitting between them. Germline assignment: CDR1 SNHLY and CDR2 FYNNEI. The CDR3 protein is CASSEVERGNSPLHF. In nucleotides, the CDR3 is TGTGCCAGCAGTGAAGTGGAAAGAGGGAATTCACCCCTCCACTTT.

The V and J genes are TRBV5-6 and TRBJ2-7, with D maybe TRBD1 (6 bases). Per germline, CDR1 SGHDT and CDR2 YYEEEE. The CDR3 is 16 amino acids. Trimming cost V 3 bases and J 0 bases, with 16 bases left between them. The CDR3 DNA is TGTGCCAGCAGCTCCTTGGGACAAGCAATCTCCTACGAGCAGTACTTC. It encodes CASSSLGQAISYEQYF.

Only a few counts were recorded for this clone. The gene calls are TRBV18 and TRBJ2-7; D call uncertain. This CDR3 spans 14 amino acids. Germline V gene sequence: CDR1 KGHSH, CDR2 LQKENI. Trimming shortened V by 5 bases and J by 0 bases, and 11 bases separated the two germline ends. CDR3 residues: CASSLDLLSYEQYF. For the CDR3, the DNA is TGTGCCAGCTCATTAGATCTCCTCTCCTACGAGCAGTACTTC.

The V call is TRBV19, the J call TRBJ2-2; D remains ambiguous. The V end was cut by 2 bases, the J end by 5 bases, with 6 bases between. CDR1 and CDR2 (germline): LNHDA, SQIVND (reference sequence). This CDR3 region has 13 residues. The CDR3 sequence is CASSIRDTGELFF. The CDR3 nucleotides are TGTGCCAGTAGTATACGTGATACCGGGGAGCTGTTTTTT.

The genes are TRBV9 and TRBJ2-3; D is undetermined. CDR1 and CDR2 (germline): SGDLS, YYNGEE. Trimming cost V 1 base and J 4 bases, with 4 bases left between them. This CDR3 has 12 residues. The CDR3 DNA is TGTGCCAGCAGCGTACCCCCAGATACGCAGTATTTT. It translates to CASSVPPDTQYF. Full variable domain (remainder filled in from reference TRBV9 and TRBJ2-3): DSGVTQTPKHLITATGQRVTLRCSPRSGDLSVYWYQQSLDQGLQFLIQYYNGEERAKGNILERFSAQQFPDLHSELNLSSLELGDSALYFCASSVPPDTQYFGPGTRLTVL.

The chain combines TRBV5-1 with TRBJ1-3; D gene uncertain. The germline V and J ends were trimmed by 0 bases and 2 bases, with 3 bases remaining between them. The CDR3 has 13 residues. The germline CDR1 and CDR2 sequences are SGHRS and YFSETQ. The CDR3 nucleotides are TGCGCCAGCAGCTTGGACGCTGGAAACACCATATATTTT. Amino acids: CASSLDAGNTIYF.

The chain carries TRBV6-6 and TRBJ2-7; 7 nucleotides line up with TRBD2. Losses at the gene ends were 2 bases for V and 2 bases for J; bases not matched to a gene: 6. The germline V gene encodes CDR1 MNHNY and CDR2 SVGAGI (reference sequence). This CDR3 has 15 amino acids. The CDR3 reads CASSYGREVPYEQYF. The CDR3 DNA reads TGTGCCAGCAGTTACGGTCGGGAGGTTCCCTACGAGCAGTACTTC.

The V gene is TRBV7-2, the J gene TRBJ2-5; D not resolved. V shed 5 bases and J shed 5 bases, with 9 bases lying between them. Germline V gene sequence: CDR1 SGHTA, CDR2 FQGNSA. The CDR3 is 12 amino acids. Written as DNA, the CDR3 is TGTGCCAGCAGCCTCAGTAGGGAGACCCAGTACTTC. Amino acids: CASSLSRETQYF.

The genes are TRBV4-1 and TRBJ2-7; TRBD2 matches at 14 bases. The trim removed 3 bases at V and 2 bases at J, leaving 6 bases unmatched. Looked up from germline, CDR1 is MGHRA and CDR2 is YSYEKL. This CDR3 region has 17 residues. The CDR3 bases are TGCGCCAGCAGCCAGGCCGGGACTAGCGGGAGTACCTACGAGCAGTACTTC. The encoded protein is CASSQAGTSGSTYEQYF.

The CDR3 loop reads CASSPPGDSPLHF. CDR3 nucleotides: TGTGCCAGCTCACCACCGGGGGATTCACCCCTCCACTTT. V and J are TRBV18 and TRBJ1-6; the D gene is possibly TRBD1 (5 bases). V was cut by 0 bases and J by 8 bases, with 5 bases left in between. This CDR3 is 13 amino acids long. Germline CDR1 KGHSH, CDR2 LQKENI.

The chain joins TRBV19 to TRBJ2-7; 8 bases are a match to TRBD1. Germline V gene data show CDR1 as LNHDA and CDR2 as SQIVND (reference sequence). The CDR3 has 13 amino acids. Trimming at V came to 6 bases and at J to 4 bases, leaving 5 bases not matched to a gene. The CDR3 DNA sequence: TGTGCCAGTAGCCGGACAGGGCTGTACGAGCAGTACTTC. Encoded protein: CASSRTGLYEQYF.

The chain has TRBV5-6 and TRBJ1-4, with D unresolved. V was trimmed by 3 bases and J by 5 bases, leaving 14 bases between them. The CDR3 is 15 residues long. Germline loops: CDR1 SGHDT, CDR2 YYEEEE. For the CDR3, the DNA is TGTGCCAGCAGCTCCAGATTCGACGGAAATGAAAAACTGTTTTTT. Translated: CASSSRFDGNEKLFF.

J is TRBJ1-5 and V is TRBV30; possibly TRBD1 for D (6 bases). Germline-derived CDR1 and CDR2 are GTSNPN and SVGIG (reference sequence). V lost 8 bases and J 2 bases, leaving 22 bases between the germline ends. The CDR3 loop spans 16 amino acids. The CDR3 loop is CAGTPYGGRGNQPQHF. Written as DNA, the CDR3 is TGTGCCGGTACTCCTTACGGGGGCCGTGGCAATCAGCCCCAGCATTTT.

The chain uses TRBV12-2 and TRBJ2-1; no check of the table's D call, TRBD2, against the DNA was made. TRBV12-2 is given as a pseudogene. CDR3 length: 16 amino acids. The CDR3 sequence is CASRLAWTFSYNEQFF. The CDR3 DNA reads as TGTGCAAGTCGCTTAGCTTGGACTTTCTCCTACAATGAGCAGTTCTTC.